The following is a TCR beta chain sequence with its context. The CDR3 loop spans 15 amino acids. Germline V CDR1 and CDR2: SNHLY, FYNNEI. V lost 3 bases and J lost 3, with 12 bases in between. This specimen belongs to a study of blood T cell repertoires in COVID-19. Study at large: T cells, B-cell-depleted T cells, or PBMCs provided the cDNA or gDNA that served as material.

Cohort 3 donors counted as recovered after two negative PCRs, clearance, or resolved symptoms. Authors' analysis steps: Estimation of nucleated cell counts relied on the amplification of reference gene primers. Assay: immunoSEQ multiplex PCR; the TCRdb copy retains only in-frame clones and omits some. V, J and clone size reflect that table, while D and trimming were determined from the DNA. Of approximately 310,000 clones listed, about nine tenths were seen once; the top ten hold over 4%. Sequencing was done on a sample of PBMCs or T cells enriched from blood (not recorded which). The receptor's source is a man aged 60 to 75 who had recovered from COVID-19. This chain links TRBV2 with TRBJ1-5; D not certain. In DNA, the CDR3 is TGTGCCAGCAGTGAGGGAGGTTCGCCCAATCAGCCCCAGCATTTT. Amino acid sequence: CASSEGGSPNQPQHF.